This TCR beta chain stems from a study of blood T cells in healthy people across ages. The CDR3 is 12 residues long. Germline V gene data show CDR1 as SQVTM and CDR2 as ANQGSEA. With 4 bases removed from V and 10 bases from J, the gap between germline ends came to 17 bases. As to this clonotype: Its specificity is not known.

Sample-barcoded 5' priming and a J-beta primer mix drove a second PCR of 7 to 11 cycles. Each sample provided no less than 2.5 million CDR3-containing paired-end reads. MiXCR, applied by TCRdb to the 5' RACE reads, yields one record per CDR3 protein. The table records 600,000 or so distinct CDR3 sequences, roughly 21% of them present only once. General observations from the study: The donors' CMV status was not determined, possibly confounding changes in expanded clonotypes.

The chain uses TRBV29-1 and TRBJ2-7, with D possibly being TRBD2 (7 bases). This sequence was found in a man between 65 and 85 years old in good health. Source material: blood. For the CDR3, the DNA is TGCAGCGTTGGAGGGCCGGGGGGCGAACAGTACTTC. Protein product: CSVGGPGGEQYF.